This is a list of T cell receptor beta chains from one sample in a study of control samples from healthy donors and cancer patients. The method was immunoSEQ multiplex PCR; TCRdb's version includes in-frame clones alone and lacks a portion of them. The table records 50,000 or so clones, approximately 95% of them present only once. The sample comprised blood. The receptor set was obtained from a woman between 18 and 29 years old in good health. Both conserved end residues are part of each CDR3. The D gene is left open where the match is weak. A clone size is listed for some rows: how often the clone was seen (once, few, many), or a class if it is expanded.

CDR3aa: CASSFRDGTGNYGYTF
CDR3nt: TGTGCCAGTAGTTTCCGCGACGGGACAGGAAACTATGGCTACACCTTC
d_gene: TRBD1
v_gene: TRBV19
j_gene: TRBJ1-2
abundance: -

CDR3aa: CASSRRDRDYNEQFF
CDR3nt: TGTGCCAGCAGCCGGCGGGACAGAGACTACAATGAGCAGTTCTTC
d_gene: -
v_gene: TRBV7-8
j_gene: TRBJ2-1
abundance: -

CDR3aa: CASSLAMRDEQFF
CDR3nt: TGTGCCAGCAGCTTGGCCATGCGGGATGAGCAGTTCTTC
d_gene: -
v_gene: TRBV5-4
j_gene: TRBJ2-1
abundance: -

CDR3aa: CASSPDRFQETQYF
CDR3nt: TGTGCCAGCAGCCCGGACAGGTTCCAAGAGACCCAGTACTTC
d_gene: TRBD1
v_gene: TRBV7-9
j_gene: TRBJ2-5
abundance: -

CDR3aa: CASSRLAGGYNEQFF
CDR3nt: TGCGCCAGCAGCCGACTGGCGGGGGGGTACAATGAGCAGTTCTTC
d_gene: TRBD2
v_gene: TRBV5-1
j_gene: TRBJ2-1
abundance: -

CDR3aa: CASSPGLAEGEQFF
CDR3nt: TGTGCCAGCTCACCGGGACTAGCTGAGGGGGAGCAGTTCTTC
d_gene: TRBD2
v_gene: TRBV18
j_gene: TRBJ2-1
abundance: -

CDR3aa: CASFSADRANEQYF
CDR3nt: TGTGCCAGCTTTTCCGCGGACAGGGCTAACGAGCAGTACTTC
d_gene: TRBD1
v_gene: TRBV7-9
j_gene: TRBJ2-7
abundance: -

CDR3aa: CASNPMGGGPTDTQYF
CDR3nt: TGTGCCAGTAACCCCATGGGGGGGGGCCCCACAGATACGCAGTATTTT
d_gene: -
v_gene: TRBV19
j_gene: TRBJ2-3
abundance: -

CDR3aa: CASSPQTEAFF
CDR3nt: TGTGCCAGCAGCCCCCAGACTGAAGCTTTCTTT
d_gene: -
v_gene: TRBV6-2/TRBV6-3
j_gene: TRBJ1-1
abundance: -

CDR3aa: CASSPGGSEKLFF
CDR3nt: TGTGCCAGCTCCCCCGGCGGCTCTGAAAAACTGTTTTTT
d_gene: -
v_gene: TRBV18
j_gene: TRBJ1-4
abundance: once

CDR3aa: CASSQVQGAADNSPLHF
CDR3nt: TGCGCCAGCAGCCAGGTCCAGGGGGCAGCGGATAATTCACCCCTCCACTTT
d_gene: TRBD1
v_gene: TRBV4-1
j_gene: TRBJ1-6
abundance: -

CDR3aa: CASSDGQLNTEAFF
CDR3nt: TGTGCCAGTTCCGATGGACAGCTGAACACTGAAGCTTTCTTT
d_gene: -
v_gene: TRBV19
j_gene: TRBJ1-1
abundance: -

CDR3aa: CASSYSGRDDSPLHF
CDR3nt: TGTGCCAGCAGTTACTCTGGGAGAGACGATTCACCCCTCCACTTT
d_gene: -
v_gene: TRBV6-2/TRBV6-3
j_gene: TRBJ1-6
abundance: few

CDR3aa: CASSRTETISGANVLTF
CDR3nt: TGTGCCAGCAGTCGGACAGAAACCATTTCTGGGGCCAACGTCCTGACTTTC
d_gene: -
v_gene: TRBV6-4
j_gene: TRBJ2-6
abundance: few

CDR3aa: CASSPLPEQFF
CDR3nt: TGTGCCAGCTCCCCCCTCCCTGAGCAGTTCTTC
d_gene: -
v_gene: TRBV18
j_gene: TRBJ2-1
abundance: once

CDR3aa: CAWSRAGGWSYEQYF
CDR3nt: TGTGCCTGGAGTAGAGCGGGGGGGTGGAGCTACGAGCAGTACTTC
d_gene: TRBD2
v_gene: TRBV30
j_gene: TRBJ2-7
abundance: -

CDR3aa: CASSLYDRGNTEAFF
CDR3nt: TGTGCCAGCAGCCTATATGACAGGGGGAACACTGAAGCTTTCTTT
d_gene: TRBD1
v_gene: TRBV7-2
j_gene: TRBJ1-1
abundance: -

CDR3aa: CASVTGSSGNTIYF
CDR3nt: TGTGCCAGCGTGACAGGGTCGTCTGGAAACACCATATATTTT
d_gene: TRBD1
v_gene: TRBV6-5
j_gene: TRBJ1-3
abundance: -

CDR3aa: CASSFRSYTEAFF
CDR3nt: TGCGCCAGCAGCTTCAGGAGTTACACTGAAGCTTTCTTT
d_gene: -
v_gene: TRBV4-1
j_gene: TRBJ1-1
abundance: -

CDR3aa: CASSLVLGDTEAFF
CDR3nt: TGTGCCAGCAGCTTAGTCTTGGGGGACACTGAAGCTTTCTTT
d_gene: -
v_gene: TRBV7-9
j_gene: TRBJ1-1
abundance: once

CDR3aa: CASRRRINEKLFF
CDR3nt: TGTGCCAGCAGAAGACGGATCAATGAAAAACTGTTTTTT
d_gene: -
v_gene: TRBV6-5
j_gene: TRBJ1-4
abundance: -

CDR3aa: CAISESSYNEQFF
CDR3nt: TGTGCCATCAGTGAGTCATCTTACAATGAGCAGTTCTTC
d_gene: -
v_gene: TRBV10-3
j_gene: TRBJ2-1
abundance: -

CDR3aa: CASSPQTGDYGYTF
CDR3nt: TGTGCCAGCTCACCTCAAACAGGGGACTATGGCTACACCTTC
d_gene: TRBD1
v_gene: TRBV18
j_gene: TRBJ1-2
abundance: -

CDR3aa: CASSPPGRAGNTQYF
CDR3nt: TGTGCCAGCTCACCACCTGGTCGTGCAGGGAATACGCAGTATTTT
d_gene: -
v_gene: TRBV18
j_gene: TRBJ2-3
abundance: once

CDR3aa: CASSPLANEKLFF
CDR3nt: TGTGCCAGCTCACCACTCGCAAATGAAAAACTGTTTTTT
d_gene: -
v_gene: TRBV18
j_gene: TRBJ1-4
abundance: -

CDR3aa: CASSLGANVLTF
CDR3nt: TGTGCCAGCAGCTTAGGGGCCAACGTCCTGACTTTC
d_gene: -
v_gene: TRBV7-9
j_gene: TRBJ2-6
abundance: -

CDR3aa: CASSPGQGATEAFF
CDR3nt: TGTGCCAGCAGCCCAGGACAGGGGGCTACTGAAGCTTTCTTT
d_gene: TRBD1
v_gene: TRBV9
j_gene: TRBJ1-1
abundance: -

CDR3aa: CASRLTGSYGYTF
CDR3nt: TGTGCCAGCAGGTTAACAGGGTCCTATGGCTACACCTTC
d_gene: -
v_gene: TRBV7-2
j_gene: TRBJ1-2
abundance: -

CDR3aa: CASSRGLNSPLHF
CDR3nt: TGTGCCAGTAGCAGGGGACTTAATTCACCCCTCCACTTT
d_gene: -
v_gene: TRBV19
j_gene: TRBJ1-6
abundance: -

CDR3aa: CASSSLRGYEAFF
CDR3nt: TGTGCCAGCAGCTCCCTTCGGGGATACGAAGCTTTCTTT
d_gene: -
v_gene: TRBV11-2
j_gene: TRBJ1-1
abundance: -

CDR3aa: CASSHTWTGESLNTEAFF
CDR3nt: TGTGCCAGCTCACATACCTGGACAGGGGAAAGTTTGAACACTGAAGCTTTCTTT
d_gene: TRBD1
v_gene: TRBV18
j_gene: TRBJ1-1
abundance: -

CDR3aa: CASSFRGQGALNTEAFF
CDR3nt: TGTGCCAGCAGTTTCAGAGGACAGGGGGCCCTGAACACTGAAGCTTTCTTT
d_gene: TRBD1
v_gene: TRBV27
j_gene: TRBJ1-1
abundance: -

CDR3aa: CASSLPGNTEAFF
CDR3nt: TGTGCCAGCAGCCTGCCGGGGAACACTGAAGCTTTCTTT
d_gene: -
v_gene: TRBV6-2/TRBV6-3
j_gene: TRBJ1-1
abundance: -

CDR3aa: CASNRLAADTQYF
CDR3nt: TGTGCCAGCAATCGACTAGCAGCAGATACGCAGTATTTT
d_gene: TRBD2
v_gene: TRBV6-5
j_gene: TRBJ2-3
abundance: once

CDR3aa: CASSDTGTFQETQYF
CDR3nt: TGTGCCAGCAGTGATACCGGGACATTCCAAGAGACCCAGTACTTC
d_gene: -
v_gene: TRBV28
j_gene: TRBJ2-5
abundance: -

CDR3aa: CAWSGRPGGDTQYF
CDR3nt: TGTGCCTGGAGTGGGCGTCCCGGGGGAGATACGCAGTATTTT
d_gene: -
v_gene: TRBV30
j_gene: TRBJ2-3
abundance: -

CDR3aa: CASSGPPTSGDFSGANVLTF
CDR3nt: TGTGCCAGCAGTGGGCCCCCGACTAGCGGGGACTTCTCTGGGGCCAACGTCCTGACTTTC
d_gene: TRBD2
v_gene: TRBV6-4
j_gene: TRBJ2-6
abundance: -

CDR3aa: CASSASTGTTEAFF
CDR3nt: TGTGCCAGCAGCGCTTCCACAGGGACCACTGAAGCTTTCTTT
d_gene: -
v_gene: TRBV9
j_gene: TRBJ1-1
abundance: -

CDR3aa: CAISEPTRQVGTEAFF
CDR3nt: TGTGCCATCAGTGAGCCGACCCGACAGGTAGGCACTGAAGCTTTCTTT
d_gene: -
v_gene: TRBV10-3
j_gene: TRBJ1-1
abundance: -

CDR3aa: CASSEDIRSRGYTF
CDR3nt: TGTGCCAGCAGTGAAGATATCAGAAGTCGGGGCTACACCTTC
d_gene: -
v_gene: TRBV6-1
j_gene: TRBJ1-2
abundance: -

CDR3aa: CASSPEGPISTDTQYF
CDR3nt: TGCGCCAGCAGCCCTGAGGGACCGATTAGCACAGATACGCAGTATTTT
d_gene: -
v_gene: TRBV4-1
j_gene: TRBJ2-3
abundance: -

CDR3aa: CASTDPVSSYNSPLHF
CDR3nt: TGTGCCAGCACCGATCCAGTAAGCTCCTATAATTCACCCCTCCACTTT
d_gene: -
v_gene: TRBV28
j_gene: TRBJ1-6
abundance: -

CDR3aa: CASSIGTVGVGLPQHF
CDR3nt: TGTGCCAGTAGTATAGGGACAGTTGGAGTAGGACTGCCCCAGCATTTT
d_gene: -
v_gene: TRBV19
j_gene: TRBJ1-5
abundance: -

CDR3aa: CASSQGEPGTANTGELFF
CDR3nt: TGCGCCAGCAGCCAGGGGGAGCCCGGGACAGCGAACACCGGGGAGCTGTTTTTT
d_gene: TRBD1
v_gene: TRBV5-1
j_gene: TRBJ2-2
abundance: -

CDR3aa: CSGRGDGYTF
CDR3nt: TGCAGCGGGAGAGGGGACGGCTACACCTTC
d_gene: -
v_gene: TRBV29-1
j_gene: TRBJ1-2
abundance: -

CDR3aa: CASSLGGGSTDTQYF
CDR3nt: TGTGCCAGCAGCTTGGGGGGGGGATCCACAGATACGCAGTATTTT
d_gene: TRBD2
v_gene: TRBV5-7
j_gene: TRBJ2-3
abundance: -